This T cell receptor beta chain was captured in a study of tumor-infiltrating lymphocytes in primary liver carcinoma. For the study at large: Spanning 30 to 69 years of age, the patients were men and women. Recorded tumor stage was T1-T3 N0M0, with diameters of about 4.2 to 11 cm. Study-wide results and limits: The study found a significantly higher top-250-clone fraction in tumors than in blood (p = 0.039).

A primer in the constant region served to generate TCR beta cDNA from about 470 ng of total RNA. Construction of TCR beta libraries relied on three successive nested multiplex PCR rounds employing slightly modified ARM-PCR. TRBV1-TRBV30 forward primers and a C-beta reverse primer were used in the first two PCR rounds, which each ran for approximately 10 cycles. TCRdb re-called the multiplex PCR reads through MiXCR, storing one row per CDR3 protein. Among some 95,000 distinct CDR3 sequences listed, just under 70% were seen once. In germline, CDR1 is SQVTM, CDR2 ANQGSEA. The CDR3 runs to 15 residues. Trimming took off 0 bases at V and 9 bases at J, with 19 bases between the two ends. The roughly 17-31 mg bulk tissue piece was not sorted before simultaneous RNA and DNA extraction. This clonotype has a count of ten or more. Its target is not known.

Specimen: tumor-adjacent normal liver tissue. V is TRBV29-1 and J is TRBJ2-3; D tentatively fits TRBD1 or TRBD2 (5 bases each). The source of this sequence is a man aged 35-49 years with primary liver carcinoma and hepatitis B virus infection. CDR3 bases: TGCAGCGTTGAAGAATGGGGGAGAGCCGCCGTCACGCAGTATTTT. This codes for CSVEEWGRAAVTQYF.